A single sample gave rise to the 28 T cell receptor beta chains below, sequenced in a study of Graves' ophthalmopathy and Graves' hyperthyroidism. RNA served as the template for amplifying TCR beta CDR3 regions. A first-round RT-PCR used HTBI primers, followed by a second-round multiplex PCR. TCRdb reprocessed the multiplex PCR reads via MiXCR and lists one record per CDR3 protein. The sample shows 300,000 or so distinct CDR3 sequences, under 20% of them seen only once. Sequenced: peripheral blood. These receptors were collected from an adult man with Graves' ophthalmopathy.

The rearrangement links TRBV28 to TRBJ1-2, with D unclear. V was trimmed by 6 bases and J by 4 bases, leaving 12 bases between them. The CDR3 length is 13 residues. CDR1 and CDR2 (germline): MDHEN, SYDVKM. CDR3 coding DNA: TGTGCCAGCAGCCCAGGACGGTCCTATGGCTACACCTTC. Translating it yields CASSPGRSYGYTF.

This clonotype has at least ten counts. V usage is TRBV3-1 and J usage is TRBJ2-5, with unresolved D. Germline CDR1 LGHDT, CDR2 YNNKEL (reference sequence). Between the trimmed V and J ends, which lost 0 bases and 7 bases, there was a span of 12 bases. This CDR3 region has 14 residues. In DNA, the CDR3 is TGTGCCAGCAGCCAAGAGGTCGACCCCCGGACCCAGTACTTC. It codes for CASSQEVDPRTQYF.

This clonotype was recorded at least ten times. V usage is TRBV20-1 and J usage is TRBJ1-5; 9 positions match TRBD1. Looked up from germline, CDR1 is DFQATT and CDR2 is SNEGSKA (reference sequence). J lost 3 bases, V lost 3 bases, and 9 bases had no gene match. This CDR3 comprises 16 residues. The CDR3 region has the DNA TGCAGTGCTAGCGGACCGGGACAGGGCTTCAATCAGCCCCAGCATTTT. Protein sequence: CSASGPGQGFNQPQHF.

This clonotype was counted ten times or more. This chain joins TRBV28 and TRBJ1-2; D uncertain. Per germline, CDR1 MDHEN and CDR2 SYDVKM. V was cut by 6 bases and J by 8 bases, with 10 bases left in between. The CDR3 length is 11 residues. CDR3 nucleotide sequence: TGTGCCAGCAGGTCCGTGAAGGGCTACACCTTC. As protein: CASRSVKGYTF.

This clonotype was picked up many times. This chain joins TRBV5-1 and TRBJ1-1, with 7 bases matching TRBD1. Germline CDR1 and CDR2: SGHRS and YFSETQ. This CDR3 region has 14 residues. V was pared by 4 bases and J by 2 bases, with 5 bases of the junction left unmatched. The CDR3: CASSTGQDNTEAFF. For the CDR3, the DNA is TGCGCCAGCAGCACTGGACAGGATAACACTGAAGCTTTCTTT.

This clonotype was detected many times. The chain is built from TRBV20-1 and TRBJ1-2; D gene unclear. CDR3 size: 12 residues. Trimming took 6 bases from V and 4 from J, leaving 12 bases between them. CDR1 and CDR2 (germline): DFQATT, SNEGSKA (reference sequence). The CDR3 sequence: CSAEGFSYGYTF. In nucleotides, the CDR3 is TGCAGTGCGGAAGGATTTTCCTATGGCTACACCTTC.

On this clonotype itself: This sequence may be a read error, since a much larger clone differs from it by one base. The V gene is TRBV9, the J gene TRBJ2-5; 7 bases agree with TRBD1. The CDR3 covers 14 residues. The germline CDR1 and CDR2 sequences are SGDLS and YYNGEE. Trimming removed 0 bases from V and 2 bases from J; junction bases left unmatched: 1. The CDR3 region is CASSVEGQQETQYF. The CDR3 DNA reads as TGTGCCAGCAGCGTAGAGGGACAGCAAGAGACCCAGTACTTC.

This clonotype was seen at least ten times. The rearrangement joins TRBV12-3 or TRBV12-4 to TRBJ2-7, with 9 bases that match TRBD1. The J segment lost 2 bases and the V segment lost 4 bases, leaving 6 bases of the junction unmatched. CDR3 length: 15 amino acids. This CDR3 is CASSSKDRGPYEQYF. In nucleotides, the CDR3 is TGTGCCAGCAGTTCTAAGGACAGGGGACCCTACGAGCAGTACTTC.

This clonotype has at least ten counts. The chain links TRBV12-5 to TRBJ1-2, with 8 bases fitting TRBD1. Unmatched junction bases numbered 9, after V lost 5 bases and J lost 4 bases. Germline CDR1 LGHNT, CDR2 FRNRAP. The CDR3 covers 15 residues. The CDR3 bases are TGTGCTAGTGGTGGCGGACAGGGAAGATCCTATGGCTACACCTTC. Residues: CASGGGQGRSYGYTF.

This clonotype was recorded at least ten times. The chain carries TRBV30 and TRBJ2-5; 7 bases align to TRBD2. V shed 0 bases and J 7 bases; nucleotides not matched to a gene: 5. The CDR3 is made up of 13 amino acids. The V gene's germline CDR1 is GTSNPN and CDR2 SVGIG (reference sequence). The DNA for the CDR3 is TGTGCCTGGAGTGTACTTGGGGAGGGGACCCAGTACTTC. Encoded protein: CAWSVLGEGTQYF.

The chain couples TRBV19 to TRBJ1-2, with D tentatively TRBD1 (6 bases). Germline CDR1 is LNHDA and CDR2 is SQIVND (reference sequence). Trimming left V 1 base short and J 3 bases short, with 12 bases between. CDR3 length: 15 residues. CDR3 coding DNA: TGTGCCAGTAGTATAGGACAGGAGGAAGACTATGGCTACACCTTC. Translation: CASSIGQEEDYGYTF.

This clonotype has at least ten counts. The V and J genes are TRBV7-9 and TRBJ2-7, with 11 bases fitting TRBD1. This CDR3 is 15 amino acids long. Trimming at V came to 1 base and at J to 6 bases, leaving 5 bases not matched to a gene. CDR1 SEHNR and CDR2 FQNEAQ come from the germline V gene (reference sequence). The CDR3 region has the DNA TGTGCCAGCAGCTTAGATTTGGACAGGGGGCGCGAGCAGTACTTC. This codes for CASSLDLDRGREQYF. Supplemented by reference TRBV7-9 and TRBJ2-7, the full variable domain reads DTGVSQNPRHKITKRGQNVTFRCDPISEHNRLYWYRQTLGQGPEFLTYFQNEAQLEKSRLLSDRFSAERPKGSFSTLEIQRTEQGDSAMYLCASSLDLDRGREQYFGPGTRLTVT.

This clonotype was counted ten times or more. The chain is built from TRBV11-2 and TRBJ2-5, with D perhaps TRBD2 (5 bases). Looked up from germline, CDR1 is SGHAT and CDR2 is FQNNGV. The V end was cut by 5 bases, the J end by 9 bases, with 10 bases between. This CDR3 is built from 11 residues. The CDR3 DNA reads as TGTGCCAGCAGCGATGGGAGACCCCAGTACTTC. It encodes CASSDGRPQYF.

This clonotype was recorded many times. This sequence joins TRBV20-1 and TRBJ2-5; 7 nucleotides match TRBD2. Germline V CDR1 and CDR2: DFQATT, SNEGSKA (reference sequence). The CDR3 has 15 amino acids. J gave up 3 bases and V 6 bases, and 13 bases lay outside the gene matches. CDR3 loop: CSAINPSGRKETQYF. CDR3 nucleotides: TGCAGTGCCATCAACCCTAGCGGAAGAAAAGAGACCCAGTACTTC.

Ten or more counts support this clonotype. The V call is TRBV14, the J call TRBJ1-2; 10 bases align to TRBD1. Germline trimming cut 1 base from V and 8 bases from J; bases unmatched to any gene: 7. The CDR3 length is 15 residues. Germline V gene data show CDR1 as SGHDN and CDR2 as FVKESK. CDR3 sequence (DNA): TGTGCCAGCAGCCAAGGGTCGGGACAGGGGCAAGGCTACACCTTC. Translating it yields CASSQGSGQGQGYTF.

This clonotype has ten or more counts. The rearrangement joins TRBV6-5 to TRBJ1-1; D call uncertain. V gave up 5 bases and J gave up 1 base, with 8 bases separating them. The CDR3 is made up of 13 amino acids. Germline-derived CDR1 and CDR2 are MNHEY and SVGAGI. The CDR3 coding sequence is TGTGCCAGCAGTACGGGCGAGAACACTGAAGCTTTCTTT. It translates to CASSTGENTEAFF.

This clonotype has a count of ten or more. The chain joins TRBV28 to TRBJ1-1, with TRBD1 matching over 9 bases. The V segment lost 1 base and the J segment 8 bases; nucleotides outside the gene matches: 11. The CDR3 contains 16 residues. Germline V CDR1 and CDR2: MDHEN, SYDVKM. CDR3 sequence: CASSLLPGTGLLEAFF. In DNA form, the CDR3 reads TGTGCCAGCAGTTTATTACCAGGGACAGGGCTTTTGGAAGCTTTCTTT.

The table lists this clonotype with many counts. The genes are TRBV19 and TRBJ1-5; D gene ambiguous. Looked up from germline, CDR1 is LNHDA and CDR2 is SQIVND (reference sequence). This CDR3 contains 15 residues. The V end was cut by 3 bases, the J end by 0 bases, with 9 bases between. The CDR3 DNA reads TGTGCCAGTAGTATCTTGCCAGCTAGCAATCAGCCCCAGCATTTT. Translating gives CASSILPASNQPQHF.

This clonotype has a count of ten or more. The chain joins TRBV11-2 to TRBJ1-2; D call uncertain. Per germline, CDR1 SGHAT and CDR2 FQNNGV. The CDR3 is made up of 16 amino acids. V was clipped by 2 bases and J by 3 bases, with 16 bases between them. CDR3 sequence reads: CASSLMSGTLDYGYTF. The CDR3 coding sequence is TGTGCCAGCAGCTTAATGTCGGGCACCCTAGACTATGGCTACACCTTC. The complete variable domain, with remaining parts taken from reference TRBV11-2 and TRBJ1-2, reads EAGVAQSPRYKIIEKRQSVAFWCNPISGHATLYWYQQILGQGPKLLIQFQNNGVVDDSQLPKDRFSAERLKGVDSTLKIQPAKLEDSAVYLCASSLMSGTLDYGYTFGSGTRLTVV.

This clonotype has ten or more counts. The rearrangement joins TRBV27 to TRBJ2-7; D is perhaps TRBD1 (5 bases). CDR1 and CDR2 (germline): MNHEY, SMNVEV (reference sequence). With 8 bases removed from V and 5 bases from J, the gap between germline ends came to 19 bases. The CDR3 totals 14 residues. This chain's CDR3 is CASGLGQGIDEQYF. CDR3 DNA sequence: TGTGCCAGCGGGTTAGGGCAGGGTATCGACGAGCAGTACTTC.

As concerns this clonotype: A much larger clone lies one base from this, so it may be a read error. The chain links TRBV2 to TRBJ1-6; perhaps TRBD1 as D (5 bases). The CDR3 is 13 residues long. Trimming shortened V by 5 bases and J by 14 bases, and 16 bases separated the two germline ends. Germline CDR1 SNHLY, CDR2 FYNNEI. The CDR3 spells CASSWGTQSSLHF. The CDR3 DNA is TGTGCCAGCAGTTGGGGGACCCAGTCGTCCCTCCACTTT.

This clonotype has ten or more counts. The DNA for the CDR3 is TGTGCCAGCAGCACCCTTGTGGCGGGGGGGATCTACGAGCAGTACTTC. Protein product: CASSTLVAGGIYEQYF. This chain uses TRBV28 with TRBJ2-7, with TRBD2 identical over 9 bases. With V trimmed by 6 bases and J by 3 bases, 12 bases remained unmatched. This CDR3 is built from 16 residues. Germline CDR1 reads MDHEN; CDR2 reads SYDVKM.

This clonotype was counted many times. The chain employs TRBV6-5 and TRBJ1-6, with D possibly matching TRBD1 (5 bases). The length of the CDR3 is 18 residues. V lost 0 bases and J 3 bases, leaving 15 bases between the germline ends. Germline V lookup: CDR1 MNHEY, CDR2 SVGAGI. The CDR3 region has the DNA TGTGCCAGCAGTTACTCGGGGAGAGGGGACTTCTATAATTCACCCCTCCACTTT. Protein product: CASSYSGRGDFYNSPLHF.

The table lists this clonotype with many counts. The chain combines TRBV4-2 with TRBJ2-7, with 10 bases that match TRBD1. Germline V CDR1 and CDR2: LGHNA, YNFKEQ. CDR3 length equals 16 residues. V was clipped by 2 bases and J by 4 bases; unmatched bases: 8. The DNA for the CDR3 is TGTGCCAGCAGCCAAATGACAGGGGGCGCGTATTACGAGCAGTACTTC. The encoded protein is CASSQMTGGAYYEQYF.

This clonotype was recorded many times. At one end, the junction sequence differs from germline, possibly due to a read error. The chain recombines TRBV11-2 with TRBJ2-7; no firm D call. The CDR3 is made up of 14 amino acids. Germline V gives CDR1 SGHAT, CDR2 FQNNGV. The CDR3 DNA follows: TGTGCCGGCAGCCGCGGCAGACGGTCCTACGAGCAGTACTTC. This codes for CAGSRGRRSYEQYF.

This clonotype occurred many times. V gene TRBV12-3 or TRBV12-4 combines with J gene TRBJ1-1; the D gene is possibly TRBD1 (5 bases). Trimming removed 7 bases at V and 9 bases at J, with 18 bases between. This CDR3 spans 13 amino acids. CDR3 loop: CASTPGPEKKAFF. Here the CDR3 DNA reads TGTGCCAGCACCCCGGGACCCGAAAAGAAAGCTTTCTTT.

The table lists this clonotype with many counts. The chain couples TRBV20-1 to TRBJ1-1; possible D gene TRBD1, 5 bases. The ends were cut back, 3 bases at V and 6 bases at J, with 17 bases in the middle. The CDR3 has 14 amino acids. Per germline, CDR1 DFQATT and CDR2 SNEGSKA (reference sequence). The CDR3 is CSARGDLTDPEAFF. CDR3 in DNA: TGCAGTGCTAGGGGGGACTTGACGGATCCTGAAGCTTTCTTT.

As concerns this clonotype: A single base separates this from a much larger clone, so it may be a read error. The rearrangement links TRBV12-3 or TRBV12-4 to TRBJ1-5, with D uncertain. V lost 3 bases and J 6 bases, leaving 12 bases between the germline ends. The CDR3 is 14 residues long. DNA of the CDR3: TGTGCCAGCAGTTTGATAGGGTCGGGTCAGCCCCAGCATTTT. As protein: CASSLIGSGQPQHF.